This TCR beta chain was retrieved from a study of cytomegalovirus exposure and HLA in healthy donors. The method was immunoSEQ multiplex PCR; TCRdb's version includes in-frame clones alone and lacks a portion of them. The sample comprises tens of thousands of clones, approximately 91% of which are singletons, and 2% to 2.5% rests with the top ten. Findings and limits, study-wide: According to a later analysis, TCR clusters from the first cohort tended to co-occur in the 120 or so validation repertoires. Rarity characterized most TCR sequences, yet some public TCRs appeared in many donors. Cytomegalovirus association was listed for around 180 TCR beta chains.

This clone was detected only once. Antigen: not known. Germline CDR1 reads KGHSH; CDR2 reads LQKENI. With 0 bases removed from V and 2 bases from J, the gap between germline ends came to 14 bases. The CDR3 has 17 amino acids. The receptor was isolated from a man aged 30-40 years in good health and CMV-seronegative. This chain uses TRBV18 with TRBJ1-5, with D possibly matching TRBD1 (5 bases). The sample consisted of PBMCs. The CDR3 reads CASSPPATGVGNQPQHF. Here the CDR3 DNA reads TGTGCCAGCTCACCACCTGCGACGGGGGTGGGCAATCAGCCCCAGCATTTT. Variable domain in full (rest from reference TRBV18 and TRBJ1-5): NAGVMQNPRHLVRRRGQEARLRCSPMKGHSHVYWYRQLPEEGLKFMVYLQKENIIDESGMPKERFSAEFPKEGPSILRIQQVVRGDSAAYFCASSPPATGVGNQPQHFGDGTRLSIL.